The present entry profiles one TCR beta chain with its context. The length of the CDR3 is 14 residues. V shed 3 bases and J shed 3 bases, with 11 bases lying between them. Germline CDR1 is MDHEN and CDR2 is SYDVKM. Individuals aged 18 to 89 years were recruited from 24 US areas. The data were taken from a study of blood T cell repertoires in COVID-19. The wider study: PBMCs, B-cell-depleted T cells, or T cells provided the cDNA or gDNA that made up the material.

Here immunoSEQ multiplex PCR was the method, and the copy in TCRdb shows in-frame clones only, minus some. The sample consists of about 350,000 clones, more than 75% of them appearing once. This sequence was found in a woman aged 25 to 45 who had recovered from COVID-19. J is TRBJ1-2 and V is TRBV28, with D perhaps TRBD1 (5 bases). Sequences were obtained from PBMCs or T cells enriched from blood (not recorded which). The CDR3 DNA reads as TGTGCCAGCAGTTTGGCCAGGGTGGACTATGGCTACACCTTC. Translating gives CASSLARVDYGYTF.